This TCR beta chain was observed in a study of blood T cell repertoires in COVID-19. Study-level background: The United States, Italy and Spain supplied acute and convalescent COVID-19 samples. T cells, B-cell-depleted T cells, or PBMCs provided the cDNA or gDNA that served as material.

Trimming cost V 3 bases and J 1 base; bases outside gene matches: 4. This CDR3 contains 15 residues. Germline V CDR1 and CDR2: KGHSH, LQKENI. In the original processing: Amplifying reference gene primers gave estimates of nucleated cell counts. Assay used: immunoSEQ multiplex PCR; TCRdb lists only in-frame clones, some missing. The V and J calls and clone size come from that table; D and trimming were worked out from the DNA. Here the sample spans 300,000 to 400,000 clones, 87% being singletons. This TCR came from a woman aged 45-59 years who had recovered from COVID-19. Sequences were obtained from peripheral blood. The genes are TRBV18 and TRBJ1-2; 8 bases are a match to TRBD1. The CDR3 here is CASSPQGASNYGYTF. CDR3 bases: TGTGCCAGCTCACCGCAGGGGGCGAGTAACTATGGCTACACCTTC.